A selection of T cell receptor beta chains follows, all from one sample in a study of blood T cell repertoires in COVID-19. The table came from immunoSEQ multiplex PCR; TCRdb's copy has only in-frame clones and leaves some out. The sample gives under 100,000 clones, approximately 80% of which show up once; more than 2% is in the top ten. What was sequenced was peripheral blood. These TCRs come from a woman aged 65 to 85 with acute or convalescent COVID-19. Each CDR3 is given with its conserved first and last residue. The order of the fields is J gene, clone size, D gene, V gene, CDR3 DNA, CDR3 protein. The D gene is left open where the match is weak. The size entry is marked missing in some rows and otherwise reads once, few, many or a size class.

j_gene: TRBJ1-1
abundance: -
d_gene: -
v_gene: TRBV6-5
CDR3nt: TGTGCCAGCAGTTACCCCGGGAGTCGAGCTTTCTTT
CDR3aa: CASSYPGSRAFF

j_gene: TRBJ2-2
abundance: -
d_gene: -
v_gene: TRBV10-3
CDR3nt: TGTGCCATCAGCCCACAAAGAGGTACCGGGGAGCTGTTTTTT
CDR3aa: CAISPQRGTGELFF

j_gene: TRBJ2-1
abundance: -
d_gene: -
v_gene: TRBV5-1
CDR3nt: TGCGCCAGCAGCTGGGAGAGAGGCTCCTACAATGAGCAGTTCTTC
CDR3aa: CASSWERGSYNEQFF

j_gene: TRBJ1-1
abundance: once
d_gene: TRBD1
v_gene: TRBV19
CDR3nt: TGTGCCAGTAGTATCCCAACAGGGGACACTGAAGCTTTCTTT
CDR3aa: CASSIPTGDTEAFF

j_gene: TRBJ1-4
abundance: once
d_gene: -
v_gene: TRBV28
CDR3nt: TGTGCCAGCAGTCCACACGGGATACCGAATGAAAAACTGTTTTTT
CDR3aa: CASSPHGIPNEKLFF

j_gene: TRBJ2-1
abundance: few
d_gene: TRBD1
v_gene: TRBV9
CDR3nt: TGTGCCAGCAGCGTAAGTGGGACAGGTGGCGATGAGCAGTTCTTC
CDR3aa: CASSVSGTGGDEQFF

j_gene: TRBJ2-5
abundance: -
d_gene: -
v_gene: TRBV18
CDR3nt: TGTGCCACCCTCACCCTATTTCGAGATACCCATCCCCAAGAGACCCAGTACTTC
CDR3aa: CATLTLFRDTHPQETQYF

j_gene: TRBJ1-1
abundance: -
d_gene: TRBD1
v_gene: TRBV5-1
CDR3nt: TGCGCCAGCAGCTTATTGCAGGGGGCCGAAAACACTGAAGCTTTCTTT
CDR3aa: CASSLLQGAENTEAFF

j_gene: TRBJ2-3
abundance: once
d_gene: TRBD2
v_gene: TRBV6-5
CDR3nt: TGTGCCAGCAGTTACTCGTATAGCGGGGACACAGATACGCAGTATTTT
CDR3aa: CASSYSYSGDTDTQYF

j_gene: TRBJ1-4
abundance: -
d_gene: TRBD1
v_gene: TRBV5-4
CDR3nt: TGTGCCAGCAGCTCTGCCGGGACAGGGAGTCGGAATGAAAAACTGTTTTTT
CDR3aa: CASSSAGTGSRNEKLFF

j_gene: TRBJ2-7
abundance: -
d_gene: -
v_gene: TRBV5-8
CDR3nt: TGTGCCAGCAGCTATGACAGAAACCCTTACGAGCAGTACTTC
CDR3aa: CASSYDRNPYEQYF

j_gene: TRBJ1-2
abundance: -
d_gene: -
v_gene: TRBV28
CDR3nt: TGTGCCAGCAATGACGACAACATATATGGCTACACCTTC
CDR3aa: CASNDDNIYGYTF

j_gene: TRBJ1-6
abundance: -
d_gene: -
v_gene: TRBV6-1
CDR3nt: TGTGCCAGCAGTGAAGCGCTTGGGGGGTCGGGTTCACCCCTCCACTTT
CDR3aa: CASSEALGGSGSPLHF

j_gene: TRBJ2-5
abundance: -
d_gene: -
v_gene: TRBV7-2
CDR3nt: TGTGCCAGCAGCTTATCCAGGGTAGAGACCCAGTACTTC
CDR3aa: CASSLSRVETQYF

j_gene: TRBJ1-1
abundance: -
d_gene: -
v_gene: TRBV2
CDR3nt: TGTGCCAGCAGTGAGGGTCCTAGGACTGAAGCTTTCTTT
CDR3aa: CASSEGPRTEAFF

j_gene: TRBJ1-1
abundance: -
d_gene: TRBD1
v_gene: TRBV18
CDR3nt: TGTGCCAGCTCACCCCTTGGGACAGCGAACACTGAAGCTTTCTTT
CDR3aa: CASSPLGTANTEAFF

j_gene: TRBJ2-5
abundance: -
d_gene: TRBD2
v_gene: TRBV5-1
CDR3nt: TGCGCCAGCTCTCAAGGACTAGCGGGCCAAGAGACCCAGTACTTC
CDR3aa: CASSQGLAGQETQYF

j_gene: TRBJ2-7
abundance: -
d_gene: -
v_gene: TRBV6-6
CDR3nt: TGTGCCAGCAGTGCCGACAGTCTGGGGGGCGAGCAGTACTTC
CDR3aa: CASSADSLGGEQYF

j_gene: TRBJ1-1
abundance: -
d_gene: -
v_gene: TRBV6-2/TRBV6-3
CDR3nt: TGTGCCAGCAGTTACTTCCCCCCGTCGTACACTGAAGCTTTCTTT
CDR3aa: CASSYFPPSYTEAFF

j_gene: TRBJ1-4
abundance: -
d_gene: -
v_gene: TRBV6-6
CDR3nt: TGTGCCACCTTGCCGGCAGCGCGGGATAATGAAAAACTGTTTTTT
CDR3aa: CATLPAARDNEKLFF

j_gene: TRBJ2-1
abundance: -
d_gene: -
v_gene: TRBV30
CDR3nt: TGTGCCTGGAGTGTAGAGGAGATGCAGTTCTTC
CDR3aa: CAWSVEEMQFF

j_gene: TRBJ2-5
abundance: few
d_gene: TRBD1
v_gene: TRBV5-1
CDR3nt: TGCGCCAGCAGCTTGGATACAGGGGACCAAGAGACCCAGTACTTC
CDR3aa: CASSLDTGDQETQYF

j_gene: TRBJ2-7
abundance: -
d_gene: TRBD2
v_gene: TRBV23-1
CDR3nt: TGCGCCAGCAGTCATCTCCAGCGGGGGCCGGGCTACGAGCAGTACTTC
CDR3aa: CASSHLQRGPGYEQYF

j_gene: TRBJ1-5
abundance: -
d_gene: -
v_gene: TRBV24-1
CDR3nt: TGTGCCACCAGTGCTCCTACCCTGGGCGCACCCCAGCATTTT
CDR3aa: CATSAPTLGAPQHF

j_gene: TRBJ2-1
abundance: few
d_gene: -
v_gene: TRBV3-1/TRBV3-2
CDR3nt: TGTGCCAGCAGCGAGGGGCAGGGGCGAGGTGAGCAGTTCTTC
CDR3aa: CASSEGQGRGEQFF

j_gene: TRBJ1-1
abundance: -
d_gene: -
v_gene: TRBV30
CDR3nt: TGTGCCTGGAGTAGAACCCCGGGTTCCACTGAAGCTTTCTTT
CDR3aa: CAWSRTPGSTEAFF

j_gene: TRBJ1-5
abundance: -
d_gene: TRBD1
v_gene: TRBV28
CDR3nt: TGTGCCAGCAGTTATCCGACAGGGGGCCGCAATCAGCCCCAGCATTTT
CDR3aa: CASSYPTGGRNQPQHF

j_gene: TRBJ1-1
abundance: -
d_gene: -
v_gene: TRBV11-3
CDR3nt: TGTGCCAGCAGCGCAGGACAGCGTAACACTGAAGCTTTCTTT
CDR3aa: CASSAGQRNTEAFF

j_gene: TRBJ1-4
abundance: -
d_gene: -
v_gene: TRBV12-3/TRBV12-4
CDR3nt: TGTGCCAGCAGTTTAACCGGGGGAGAAAAACTGTTTTTT
CDR3aa: CASSLTGGEKLFF

j_gene: TRBJ2-3
abundance: -
d_gene: -
v_gene: TRBV24-1
CDR3nt: TGTGCCACCAGGACTAGTGGGACAGATACGCAGTATTTT
CDR3aa: CATRTSGTDTQYF

j_gene: TRBJ2-7
abundance: -
d_gene: -
v_gene: TRBV7-8
CDR3nt: TGTGCCAGCAGCTCCCGCCCGGGGAACGAGCAGTACTTC
CDR3aa: CASSSRPGNEQYF

j_gene: TRBJ1-2
abundance: -
d_gene: -
v_gene: TRBV6-5
CDR3nt: TGTGCCAGCAGTTACTTCGGAGGGTATGGCTACACCTTC
CDR3aa: CASSYFGGYGYTF

j_gene: TRBJ1-1
abundance: -
d_gene: -
v_gene: TRBV6-1
CDR3nt: TGTGCCAGCAGTGAAAGCACGGAGTTAGCTTTCTTT
CDR3aa: CASSESTELAFF

j_gene: TRBJ1-6
abundance: -
d_gene: -
v_gene: TRBV9
CDR3nt: TGTGCCAGCAGCCCAGGGGAGGGCCTCTATAATTCACCCCTCCACTTT
CDR3aa: CASSPGEGLYNSPLHF

j_gene: TRBJ1-1
abundance: -
d_gene: -
v_gene: TRBV19
CDR3nt: TGTGCCAGTAGTATTCTAGGGGGCACTGAAGCTTTCTTT
CDR3aa: CASSILGGTEAFF

j_gene: TRBJ2-1
abundance: -
d_gene: -
v_gene: TRBV9
CDR3nt: TGTGCCAGCAGCGTAGAGTTAGCTAGCGAGCAGTTCTTC
CDR3aa: CASSVELASEQFF

j_gene: TRBJ2-7
abundance: -
d_gene: TRBD1
v_gene: TRBV19
CDR3nt: TGTGCCAGTAGTACTCGGGACAGCTCCTACGAGCAGTACTTC
CDR3aa: CASSTRDSSYEQYF

j_gene: TRBJ1-2
abundance: -
d_gene: TRBD1
v_gene: TRBV5-1
CDR3nt: TGCGCCAGCAGCTTGGGATCAGGACAGGGCCCCGCGTATGGCTACACCTTC
CDR3aa: CASSLGSGQGPAYGYTF

j_gene: TRBJ2-5
abundance: -
d_gene: TRBD2
v_gene: TRBV5-4
CDR3nt: TGTGCCAGCAGCTTGCCCAGCGGGGGGGCGGAGACCCAGTACTTC
CDR3aa: CASSLPSGGAETQYF

j_gene: TRBJ1-3
abundance: -
d_gene: -
v_gene: TRBV11-2
CDR3nt: TGTGCCAGCAGCTTACGGGGGACTGGAAACACCATATATTTT
CDR3aa: CASSLRGTGNTIYF

j_gene: TRBJ1-1
abundance: -
d_gene: -
v_gene: TRBV19
CDR3nt: TGTGCCGTCCATCCGGGAGACAGCCACACTGAAGCTTTCTTT
CDR3aa: CAVHPGDSHTEAFF

j_gene: TRBJ2-1
abundance: -
d_gene: TRBD1
v_gene: TRBV5-1
CDR3nt: TGCGCCAGCAGCTTGGAGGGGACAGGGGATGAGCAGTTCTTC
CDR3aa: CASSLEGTGDEQFF

j_gene: TRBJ2-1
abundance: -
d_gene: -
v_gene: TRBV10-3
CDR3nt: TGTGCCATCAGTGAGTCGTCAGGATACAATGAGCAGTTCTTC
CDR3aa: CAISESSGYNEQFF

j_gene: TRBJ2-5
abundance: -
d_gene: TRBD1
v_gene: TRBV5-1
CDR3nt: TGCGCCAGCAGCTCGGGACAGGGTCCGGAGACCCAGTACTTC
CDR3aa: CASSSGQGPETQYF

j_gene: TRBJ1-6
abundance: -
d_gene: -
v_gene: TRBV30
CDR3nt: TGTGCCTGGAGTAGGGGACATGGGTCACCCCTCCACTTT
CDR3aa: CAWSRGHGSPLHF

j_gene: TRBJ1-4
abundance: -
d_gene: -
v_gene: TRBV12-3/TRBV12-4
CDR3nt: TGTGCCAGCAACTCGCGGGTGAATGAAAAACTGTTTTTT
CDR3aa: CASNSRVNEKLFF

j_gene: TRBJ2-5
abundance: -
d_gene: TRBD2
v_gene: TRBV7-9
CDR3nt: TGTGCCAGCAGCCCCCGACTAGCGGGGGAAGAGACCCAGTACTTC
CDR3aa: CASSPRLAGEETQYF

j_gene: TRBJ2-5
abundance: -
d_gene: TRBD2
v_gene: TRBV5-1
CDR3nt: TGCGCCAGCAGCTGGACTAGCGGGACCCCCGGTTGGGAGACCCAGTACTTC
CDR3aa: CASSWTSGTPGWETQYF

j_gene: TRBJ1-2
abundance: -
d_gene: -
v_gene: TRBV5-1
CDR3nt: TGCGCCAGCAGCCTAATGGCCGGGGATAACTATGGCTACACCTTC
CDR3aa: CASSLMAGDNYGYTF

j_gene: TRBJ1-2
abundance: -
d_gene: -
v_gene: TRBV19
CDR3nt: TGTGCCAGTAGTATATTTGCAGGGCTATATGGCTACACCTTC
CDR3aa: CASSIFAGLYGYTF

j_gene: TRBJ2-7
abundance: -
d_gene: TRBD1
v_gene: TRBV10-1
CDR3nt: TGCGCCAGCAGCGGACAGGGGCGGTGGGAGTACTTC
CDR3aa: CASSGQGRWEYF

j_gene: TRBJ1-2
abundance: -
d_gene: TRBD1
v_gene: TRBV29-1
CDR3nt: TGCAGCGCCACAAGTGGCTCCGGGACAGCTACCTATGGCTACACCTTC
CDR3aa: CSATSGSGTATYGYTF

j_gene: TRBJ1-3
abundance: -
d_gene: -
v_gene: TRBV14
CDR3nt: TGTGCCAGCAGCCGGTATAGGGGGGGAGAAAACACCATATATTTT
CDR3aa: CASSRYRGGENTIYF

j_gene: TRBJ1-2
abundance: once
d_gene: -
v_gene: TRBV6-1
CDR3nt: TGTGCCAGCAGTGAGCCCCACCAGGGGAACTATGGCTACACCTTC
CDR3aa: CASSEPHQGNYGYTF

j_gene: TRBJ1-2
abundance: -
d_gene: -
v_gene: TRBV5-4
CDR3nt: TGTGCCAGCAGCGTAGACAGGTCCTATGGCTACACCTTC
CDR3aa: CASSVDRSYGYTF

j_gene: TRBJ1-6
abundance: -
d_gene: -
v_gene: TRBV10-3
CDR3nt: TGTGCCATCAGTGAGAGGCAGGGAGGGTATTCACCCCTCCACTTT
CDR3aa: CAISERQGGYSPLHF

j_gene: TRBJ2-3
abundance: -
d_gene: -
v_gene: TRBV24-1
CDR3nt: TGTGCCACCAGGGGGGGTAGCACAGATACGCAGTATTTT
CDR3aa: CATRGGSTDTQYF

j_gene: TRBJ1-2
abundance: -
d_gene: -
v_gene: TRBV5-1
CDR3nt: TGCGCCAGCAGCCCAGCAGGGAACCCCTATGGCTACACCTTC
CDR3aa: CASSPAGNPYGYTF

j_gene: TRBJ2-5
abundance: -
d_gene: -
v_gene: TRBV4-1
CDR3nt: TGCGCCAGCAGCCAGGGACTTTCGAAAGAGACCCAGTACTTC
CDR3aa: CASSQGLSKETQYF

j_gene: TRBJ1-1
abundance: once
d_gene: TRBD1
v_gene: TRBV11-1
CDR3nt: TGTGCCAGCAGCCCTAGGGACAGGGGGTTCCCTGAAGCTTTCTTT
CDR3aa: CASSPRDRGFPEAFF